This T cell receptor (beta chain) was captured by sequencing in a study of post-analysis software for immune sequencing data. Study-wide context: Included courses were relapsing-remitting and secondary progressive multiple sclerosis; progressive-relapsing multiple sclerosis was also included.

This CDR3 region has 17 residues. The V and J ends lost 6 bases and 5 bases, in that order; junction bases with no gene match: 9. Germline V gene lookup returns CDR1 MNHNS and CDR2 SASEGT. This clonotype was seen only a few times. Its antigen is not identified. The library was made from cDNA and included unique molecular identifiers. TCRdb used MiXCR to reprocess the PCR reads, holding one entry per CDR3 protein. The repertoire holds approximately 630,000 distinct CDR3 sequences, approximately 59% seen once, with 11% in the top ten. Study-level findings and limits: TRBV5-6, TRBV5-1 and TRBV20-1 were among about 5 TRBV segments more frequent in patients than controls.

The sequence was collected from a girl aged 2-10 years with multiple sclerosis. The sequenced sample was blood. This chain connects TRBV6-1 to TRBJ2-5; TRBD2 aligns across 16 bases. CDR3 amino acids: CASRTGTSGGAGETQYF. The CDR3 region has the DNA TGTGCCAGCAGAACCGGGACTAGCGGGGGGGCTGGGGAGACCCAGTACTTC.